What follows are 22 T cell receptor beta chains derived from one specimen sequenced in a study of technical replicates of blood from several donors. The assay was immunoSEQ multiplex PCR, and TCRdb's table has in-frame clones only and misses some. The sample holds tens of thousands of clones, 96% seen once. The sample consisted of T cells isolated from PBMCs. Receptor source: a human donor in good health.

This chain uses TRBV6-1 with TRBJ1-2; maybe TRBD1 (5 bases). Per the germline V gene, CDR1 is MNHNS and CDR2 is SASEGT. The length of the CDR3 is 13 residues. V lost 4 bases, J lost 3 bases, and 9 bases lay in between. CDR3 sequence (DNA): TGTGCCAGCAGTGGGGGCGCGGACTATGGCTACACCTTC. It translates to CASSGGADYGYTF.

This sequence joins TRBV6-4 and TRBJ2-7; the D gene is possibly TRBD2 (6 bases). This CDR3 contains 14 residues. V was shortened by 5 bases and J by 4 bases, with 15 bases between the two germline ends. Germline V lookup: CDR1 MRHNA, CDR2 SNTAGT. This chain's CDR3 is CASSNFTGGYEQYF. DNA for the CDR3: TGTGCCAGCAGTAATTTTACTGGAGGGTACGAGCAGTACTTC.

The chain has TRBV11-3 and TRBJ1-3; D uncertain. This CDR3 region has 15 residues. In germline, CDR1 is SGHNT, CDR2 YENEEA. V was cut by 3 bases and J by 0 bases, with 9 bases left in between. This CDR3 reads CASSFGSASGNTIYF. The CDR3, as DNA: TGTGCCAGCAGCTTCGGGTCGGCCTCTGGAAACACCATATATTTT.

The rearrangement joins TRBV5-1 to TRBJ1-1, with 8 nucleotides matching TRBD1. The CDR3 consists of 14 residues. Trimming took 7 bases from V and 1 from J; bases not matched to a gene: 6. CDR1 and CDR2 (germline): SGHRS, YFSETQ. CDR3 region: CASRLGQGNTEAFF. The CDR3 DNA sequence: TGCGCCAGCCGACTCGGACAGGGGAACACTGAAGCTTTCTTT. Full variable domain (outside the CDR3, taken from reference TRBV5-1 and TRBJ1-1): KAGVTQTPRYLIKTRGQQVTLSCSPISGHRSVSWYQQTPGQGLQFLFEYFSETQRNKGNFPGRFSGRQFSNSRSEMNVSTLELGDSALYLCASRLGQGNTEAFFGQGTRLTVV.

The genes are TRBV5-1 and TRBJ1-1; perhaps TRBD1 as D (5 bases). V lost 1 base, J lost 6 bases, and 10 bases lay in between. The CDR3 runs to 13 residues. CDR1 SGHRS and CDR2 YFSETQ come from the germline V gene. The chain's CDR3 is CASSLNRIAEAFF. The CDR3 DNA sequence: TGCGCCAGCAGCTTGAACAGGATTGCTGAAGCTTTCTTT.

The V and J genes are TRBV19 and TRBJ1-1, with unresolved D. This CDR3 has 13 amino acids. V was trimmed by 3 bases and J by 5 bases, leaving 10 bases between them. Per the germline V gene, CDR1 is LNHDA and CDR2 is SQIVND (reference sequence). As DNA, the CDR3 is TGTGCCAGTAGTATTAACAGAAAGACTGAAGCTTTCTTT. Protein sequence: CASSINRKTEAFF.

The gene calls are TRBV7-8 and TRBJ1-2; TRBD1 agrees at 9 bases. J was trimmed by 6 bases and V by 3 bases; bases with no gene match: 2. The CDR3 is 13 amino acids. Germline assignment: CDR1 SGHVS and CDR2 FQNEAQ. The chain's CDR3 is CASSFRQGDGYTF. The CDR3 coding sequence is TGTGCCAGCAGCTTCCGACAGGGGGATGGCTACACCTTC.

The rearrangement uses TRBV7-2 and TRBJ2-2; D possibly corresponds to TRBD1 (5 bases). The CDR3 is 14 residues long. Germline CDR1 is SGHTA and CDR2 is FQGNSA. V shed 6 bases and J shed 1 base, with 9 bases lying between them. CDR3 region: CASSRTGNTGELFF. In DNA, the CDR3 is TGTGCCAGCAGTCGTACAGGGAACACCGGGGAGCTGTTTTTT.

The V and J genes are TRBV4-1 and TRBJ2-5; 11 nucleotides align to TRBD2. The trim removed 3 bases at V and 6 bases at J, leaving 6 bases unmatched. This CDR3 has 15 amino acids. The germline V gene encodes CDR1 MGHRA and CDR2 YSYEKL. The CDR3 region has the DNA TGCGCCAGCAGCCACCCCACTAGCGGGAGACAGACCCAGTACTTC. It yields the protein CASSHPTSGRQTQYF.

The chain links TRBV9 to TRBJ2-7; D perhaps matches TRBD1 (6 bases). V lost 4 bases and J 3 bases, leaving 20 bases between the germline ends. The CDR3 is 16 amino acids. Germline CDR1 reads SGDLS; CDR2 reads YYNGEE. The CDR3 DNA follows: TGTGCCAGCAGCTTAACGAATTCCGGGACAAGCTACGAGCAGTACTTC. This sequence encodes CASSLTNSGTSYEQYF.

The chain recombines TRBV27 with TRBJ2-1, with 7 bases matching TRBD1. Germline V lookup: CDR1 MNHEY, CDR2 SMNVEV (reference sequence). V was clipped by 2 bases and J by 6 bases; unmatched bases: 13. The CDR3 loop spans 17 amino acids. The CDR3 DNA follows: TGTGCCAGCAGTTTAAAACTGGGACAGAGGAACCTCAATGAGCAGTTCTTC. Translation gives CASSLKLGQRNLNEQFF.

The rearrangement joins TRBV7-2 to TRBJ2-7; unclear D gene. With 2 bases removed from V and 1 base from J, the gap between germline ends came to 12 bases. The CDR3 has 15 residues. The germline V gene has CDR1 SGHTA and CDR2 FQGNSA. The CDR3 here is CASSLQYAVSYEQYF. The CDR3 DNA is TGTGCCAGCAGCTTACAATATGCGGTATCCTACGAGCAGTACTTC.

The chain couples TRBV5-1 to TRBJ2-3, with unresolved D. The CDR3 sequence is 14 residues long. V lost 1 base and J lost 6, with 12 bases in between. In germline, CDR1 is SGHRS, CDR2 YFSETQ. CDR3 in amino acids: CASSLSLPSDTQYF. Here the CDR3 DNA reads TGCGCCAGCAGCTTGTCCCTACCTTCGGATACGCAGTATTTT.

J is TRBJ1-4 and V is TRBV29-1, with 8 bases identical to TRBD1. Germline CDR1 SQVTM, CDR2 ANQGSEA. Trimming cost V 7 bases and J 7 bases; bases outside gene matches: 5. The CDR3 is made up of 12 amino acids. CDR3 amino acids: CSAGGQGEKLFF. In DNA, the CDR3 is TGCAGCGCAGGGGGCCAGGGTGAAAAACTGTTTTTT.

The chain employs TRBV7-8 and TRBJ1-5; 8 bases are a match to TRBD1. CDR1 is SGHVS and CDR2 is FQNEAQ in the germline V gene. The CDR3 extends over 15 amino acids. After removal of 0 bases from V and 4 bases from J, the junction contained 2 bases not matched to a gene. The CDR3 reads CASSLADRANQPQHF. The CDR3 region has the DNA TGTGCCAGCAGCTTAGCGGACAGGGCAAATCAGCCCCAGCATTTT.

V gene TRBV6-6 combines with J gene TRBJ2-3; perhaps TRBD2 as D (6 bases). CDR3 size: 15 residues. The V end lost 1 base, the J end lost 1 base, and 9 bases lay between the germline ends. CDR1 is MNHNY, CDR2 SVGAGI, per germline (reference sequence). CDR3 residues: CASSYWPSGTDTQYF. DNA of the CDR3: TGTGCCAGCAGTTACTGGCCTAGCGGCACAGATACGCAGTATTTT.

This sequence joins TRBV27 and TRBJ2-7; D is perhaps TRBD1 (7 bases). V was trimmed by 2 bases and J by 3 bases, leaving 11 bases between them. From germline, CDR1 is MNHEY and CDR2 SMNVEV (reference sequence). This CDR3 is built from 14 residues. The CDR3 DNA is TGTGCCAGCAGTTTAAGACAGGGAGGCTACGAGCAGTACTTC. The encoded protein is CASSLRQGGYEQYF.

The chain is built from TRBV7-9 and TRBJ1-2, with D uncertain. V shed 5 bases and J shed 3 bases, with 10 bases lying between them. Looked up from germline, CDR1 is SEHNR and CDR2 is FQNEAQ (reference sequence). The CDR3 totals 13 residues. The CDR3 reads CASSPQRYYGYTF. CDR3 coding DNA: TGTGCCAGCAGCCCTCAACGGTACTATGGCTACACCTTC.

The chain recombines TRBV14 with TRBJ1-2, with no clear D. V was trimmed by 5 bases and J by 5 bases, leaving 12 bases between them. The length of the CDR3 is 13 residues. Germline lookup yields CDR1 SGHDN and CDR2 FVKESK. The DNA of the CDR3 is TGTGCCAGCAGCTACCTTCAGACATATGGCTACACCTTC. Translation gives CASSYLQTYGYTF.

This clone was detected once. The gene calls are TRBV19 and TRBJ2-1, with a weak D call TRBD2 (6 bases). The CDR3 is 16 residues long. V gave up 5 bases and J gave up 0 bases, with 14 bases separating them. From germline, CDR1 is LNHDA and CDR2 SQIVND (reference sequence). The CDR3 DNA reads TGTGCCAGTAGTCCCTTGCGGGATAGCTCCTACAATGAGCAGTTCTTC. This codes for CASSPLRDSSYNEQFF.

The V and J genes are TRBV7-9 and TRBJ2-7, with TRBD1 identical over 8 bases. V lost 5 bases to trimming and J lost 3 bases; unmatched junction nucleotides: 3. Germline-derived CDR1 and CDR2 are SEHNR and FQNEAQ (reference sequence). This CDR3 is 13 amino acids long. The CDR3 nucleotides are TGTGCCAGCAGCCGCGGGACAGGCTACGAGCAGTACTTC. As protein: CASSRGTGYEQYF.

The gene calls are TRBV4-3 and TRBJ2-3; D is unclear. The germline CDR1 and CDR2 sequences are LGHNA and YSLEER. The CDR3 totals 15 residues. The V and J ends lost 0 bases and 6 bases respectively, with 13 bases between them. CDR3 protein: CASSQDWQAVDTQYF. The CDR3 coding sequence is TGCGCCAGCAGCCAAGACTGGCAGGCTGTGGATACGCAGTATTTT.